This TCR beta chain was observed in a study of T-cell memory formation after mild COVID-19. Study at large: Largely donor-specific TCR clusters were found. The study, taken as a whole, reports: Clones contracting day 15 to 85 were balanced CD4/CD8; later expanders leaned CD4+. There were some responding clones in pre-infection memory, which suggested that cross-reactive memory had joined.

As for this clonotype: Its antigen remains unidentified.

TCRdb analysed the 5' RACE reads with MiXCR anew, one entry per CDR3 protein. Of about 150,000 distinct CDR3 sequences listed, 20% to 25% are singletons. The CDR3 runs to 12 residues. The germline V gene has CDR1 MNHEY and CDR2 SVGEGT. V lost 5 bases and J lost 6, with 11 bases in between. V gene TRBV6-2 or TRBV6-3 combines with J gene TRBJ2-7; possibly TRBD1 for D (5 bases). The sequenced sample was PBMCs or a T cell subset sorted from them (not recorded which). The receptor's source is an adult woman who had mild COVID-19 (a few samples of this study predate the infection). Cell type and time point are not known. The CDR3 DNA reads as TGTGCCAGCAGTCCCCAGGGCCTCGAGCAGTACTTC. Residues: CASSPQGLEQYF.